The 2 T cell receptor beta chains below come from one sample, sequenced in a study of blood T cell repertoires in COVID-19 (dated by TCRdb to 2018 to 2021). Library preparation used the immunoSEQ multiplex PCR assay. Sourced from immuneACCESS, this table was stored by TCRdb with only in-frame sequences that have V and J called. A share of the clones is absent; for the studies checked, an unresolved V gene accounts for under half, and the remainder has no known explanation. The sample table holds over 250,000 clones, of which under 90% were seen once. 2% to 2.5% of the sample lies in the top ten. Sequencing was performed on peripheral blood. These receptor sequences come from a man aged 45-65 years with acute or convalescent COVID-19.

The chain recombines TRBV5-4 with TRBJ2-7; D is possibly TRBD2 (7 bases). Trimming took off 2 bases at V and 1 base at J, with 25 bases between the two ends. Germline assignment: CDR1 SGHNT and CDR2 YYREEE (reference sequence). The CDR3 consists of 19 residues. CDR3 sequence: CASSLWGGPTGRPSYEQYF. DNA for the CDR3: TGTGCCAGCAGCTTATGGGGGGGCCCCACAGGCCGTCCTTCCTACGAGCAGTACTTC.

The V call is TRBV6-5, the J call TRBJ1-2; 10 nucleotides line up with TRBD1. Trimming at V came to 5 bases and at J to 7 bases, leaving 10 bases not matched to a gene. The length of the CDR3 is 15 residues. Germline CDR1 and CDR2: MNHEY and SVGAGI. The CDR3 nucleotides are TGTGCCAGCAGTCCAACCGGGACAGGGGTTTTTGGCTACACCTTC. Encoded protein: CASSPTGTGVFGYTF.